This entry lists 22 T cell receptor beta chains sequenced from one sample in a study of vaccination effects on CD4 cells after COVID-19. Their recognized antigens are unknown. Antigen-specific CD4+ T cells were expanded with viral peptide pools in the ViraFEST assay before sequencing. At the end of 10 days of culture, CD4+ T cells were isolated. The method was immunoSEQ multiplex PCR; TCRdb's version includes in-frame clones alone and lacks a portion of them. The data show fewer than 65,000 clones, roughly 80% seen once. Sequenced here: CD4+ T cells from PBMCs cultured with HCoV-229E spike peptides, sampled before COVID-19 vaccination. These receptors all come from a human donor who received a COVID-19 vaccine.

This chain connects TRBV5-1 to TRBJ2-2, with D uncertain. In germline, CDR1 is SGHRS, CDR2 YFSETQ. V shed 4 bases and J shed 9 bases, with 10 bases lying between them. CDR3 length: 12 residues. DNA for the CDR3: TGCGCCAGCAGCCTGGAAAGCAGGGAGCTGTTTTTT. Amino acids: CASSLESRELFF.

This chain uses TRBV7-9 with TRBJ1-1; D not resolved. The CDR3 is 14 amino acids. The V end lost 4 bases, the J end lost 1 base, and 10 bases lay between the germline ends. Germline CDR1 is SEHNR and CDR2 is FQNEAQ (reference sequence). The CDR3 bases are TGTGCCAGCAGCTCGCCCCGGGAGAACACTGAAGCTTTCTTT. Its protein is CASSSPRENTEAFF.

This clone came up a few times. The genes are TRBV5-4 and TRBJ1-6; D is unclear. Germline V lookup: CDR1 SGHNT, CDR2 YYREEE (reference sequence). Trimming took off 0 bases at V and 5 bases at J, with 6 bases between the two ends. The CDR3 covers 14 residues. In nucleotides, the CDR3 is TGTGCCAGCAGCTTGGGGAGAAATAATTCACCCCTCCACTTT. Translating it yields CASSLGRNNSPLHF.

This sequence joins TRBV5-6 and TRBJ2-7, with TRBD1 matching over 11 bases. CDR3 length: 17 amino acids. Germline CDR1 reads SGHDT; CDR2 reads YYEEEE. J gave up 7 bases and V 0 bases, and 12 bases lay outside the gene matches. The CDR3 reads CASSLVFGDRGSPEQYV. The DNA of the CDR3 is TGTGCCAGCAGCTTGGTTTTTGGGGACAGGGGGTCCCCGGAGCAGTACGTC.

The rearrangement links TRBV7-6 to TRBJ2-3; D is uncertain. CDR1 SGHVS and CDR2 FNYEAQ come from the germline V gene. The CDR3 covers 14 residues. Trimming removed 5 bases from V and 11 bases from J, with 20 bases in between. The CDR3 spells CASSAPGAAYGQYF. The CDR3 nucleotides are TGTGCCAGCAGCGCTCCGGGTGCAGCCTATGGGCAGTATTTT. Filled out from reference TRBV7-6 and TRBJ2-3, the complete variable domain reads GAGVSQSPRYKVTKRGQDVALRCDPISGHVSLYWYRQALGQGPEFLTYFNYEAQQDKSGLPNDRFSAERPEGSISTLTIQRTEQRDSAMYRCASSAPGAAYGQYFGPGTRLTVL.

The genes are TRBV6-5 and TRBJ1-5, with D possibly being TRBD1 (5 bases). CDR3 length equals 14 residues. With 5 bases removed from V and 4 bases from J, the gap between germline ends came to 12 bases. Germline V gene data show CDR1 as MNHEY and CDR2 as SVGAGI. As DNA, the CDR3 is TGTGCCAGCAGTAGGGGTCCGGGGAATCAGCCCCAGCATTTT. Amino acids: CASSRGPGNQPQHF.

The chain joins TRBV6-1 to TRBJ2-7; 10 positions agree with TRBD2. The CDR3 is 15 amino acids. J gave up 4 bases and V 0 bases, and 3 bases lay outside the gene matches. Germline V lookup: CDR1 MNHNS, CDR2 SASEGT. The CDR3 spells CASSEALAGLYEQYV. Written as DNA, the CDR3 is TGTGCCAGCAGTGAAGCACTAGCGGGGTTGTACGAGCAGTACGTC.

This chain connects TRBV2 to TRBJ1-5; D unclear. The CDR3 spans 15 residues. Between the trimmed V and J ends, which lost 4 bases and 3 bases, there was a span of 13 bases. Germline V gene sequence: CDR1 SNHLY, CDR2 FYNNEI. The CDR3 DNA reads TGTGCCAGCAGTGCTGGGCAGCGAATCAATCAGCCCCAGCATTTT. Protein: CASSAGQRINQPQHF.

The chain employs TRBV10-1 and TRBJ2-5; 7 bases are a match to TRBD1. This CDR3 has 16 amino acids. J gave up 1 base and V 3 bases, and 8 bases lay outside the gene matches. The germline V gene has CDR1 WNHNN and CDR2 SYGVQD (reference sequence). CDR3 bases: TGCGCCAGCAGTGAACCCGGGACAGCCGCCCAAGAGACCCAGTACTTC. It specifies CASSEPGTAAQETQYF.

V and J are TRBV9 and TRBJ2-3, with D hard to call. This CDR3 has 12 amino acids. CDR1 is SGDLS, CDR2 YYNGEE, per germline. Trimming stripped 4 bases from V and 4 bases from J, with 7 bases between. CDR3 loop: CASSIIPDTQYF. In DNA form, the CDR3 reads TGTGCCAGCAGCATCATTCCAGATACGCAGTATTTT.

The chain employs TRBV5-8 and TRBJ2-4; TRBD1 matches 7 bases. The CDR3 is 15 amino acids. Germline V gene lookup returns CDR1 SGHTS and CDR2 YDEGEE. With 4 bases clipped from V and 6 bases from J, the junction kept 10 bases outside the gene matches. The CDR3 is CASSHRQGLANIQYF. The CDR3 DNA reads TGTGCCAGCAGCCATCGACAGGGTCTAGCAAACATTCAGTACTTC.

This chain joins TRBV12-5 and TRBJ2-3, with D possibly TRBD2 on 6 matching bases. Looked up from germline, CDR1 is LGHNT and CDR2 is FRNRAP. V was clipped by 5 bases and J by 2 bases, with 14 bases between them. The CDR3 is 15 residues long. CDR3: CASGPTGLLTDTQYF. The DNA for the CDR3 is TGTGCTAGTGGTCCCACGGGACTCCTCACAGATACGCAGTATTTT.

The rearrangement uses TRBV7-6 and TRBJ2-1; TRBD1 agrees at 8 bases. The CDR3 extends over 16 amino acids. The trim removed 5 bases at V and 4 bases at J, leaving 10 bases unmatched. CDR1 is SGHVS, CDR2 FNYEAQ, per germline. The CDR3 region has the DNA TGTGCCAGCAGCCTATCGGACAGGGTTCTTTACAATGAGCAGTTCTTC. Protein sequence: CASSLSDRVLYNEQFF.

The gene calls are TRBV3-1 (or the pseudogene TRBV3-2) and TRBJ2-2; D not certain. V was pared by 0 bases and J by 4 bases, with 9 bases between. The V gene's germline CDR1 is LGHDT and CDR2 YNNKEL (reference sequence). CDR3 size: 15 residues. DNA for the CDR3: TGTGCCAGCAGCCAAGAAAGGGTACGCACCGGGGAGCTGTTTTTT. Amino acid sequence: CASSQERVRTGELFF.

This chain joins TRBV2 and TRBJ2-1; D call uncertain. The CDR3 is 11 residues long. Germline V gene data show CDR1 as SNHLY and CDR2 as FYNNEI. V gave up 11 bases and J gave up 7 bases, with 12 bases separating them. CDR3 DNA sequence: TGTGCCGGGAAAGGTTGGAATGAGCAGTTCTTC. Translated: CAGKGWNEQFF.

The V gene is TRBV5-1, the J gene TRBJ1-3; D unclear. V lost 1 base and J lost 0, with 8 bases in between. CDR3 length equals 15 residues. From germline, CDR1 is SGHRS and CDR2 YFSETQ. The CDR3 loop is CASSLSVLSGNTIYF. The CDR3, as DNA: TGCGCCAGCAGCTTGTCGGTGCTCTCTGGAAACACCATATATTTT.

V gene TRBV7-9 combines with J gene TRBJ2-7; 9 nucleotides match TRBD2. The ends lost 5 bases at V and 2 bases at J; junction bases unmatched: 4. The length of the CDR3 is 14 residues. CDR1 and CDR2 (germline): SEHNR, FQNEAQ (reference sequence). CDR3 sequence reads: CASSQSGGTYEQYV. The CDR3 bases are TGTGCCAGCAGCCAGAGCGGGGGGACCTACGAGCAGTACGTC.

The chain couples TRBV7-2 to TRBJ2-4; no clear D. Germline V gives CDR1 SGHTA, CDR2 FQGNSA. Trimming removed 2 bases from V and 6 bases from J, with 11 bases in between. This CDR3 has 14 residues. In DNA form, the CDR3 reads TGTGCCAGCAGCTTACAAGGGTTGGGAAACATTCAGTACTTC. Protein product: CASSLQGLGNIQYF.

This chain joins TRBV6-5 and TRBJ2-7; maybe TRBD1 (6 bases). The V end lost 10 bases, the J end lost 5 bases, and 15 bases lay between the germline ends. From germline, CDR1 is MNHEY and CDR2 SVGAGI. This CDR3 comprises 12 residues. CDR3 loop: CATLGQSNEQYV. The CDR3 nucleotides are TGTGCCACCCTGGGACAAAGCAACGAGCAGTACGTC.

CDR3 sequence reads: CASSPGAETQYF. The CDR3 DNA sequence: TGTGCCAGCTCACCAGGGGCAGAGACCCAGTACTTC. The chain links TRBV18 to TRBJ2-5; D is perhaps TRBD1 (5 bases). Germline V lookup: CDR1 KGHSH, CDR2 LQKENI. This CDR3 is built from 12 residues. V dropped 2 bases and J dropped 4 bases, with 5 bases sitting between them.

On this clone: One end of the junction does not line up with germline, which may come from a read error. The V call is TRBV19, the J call TRBJ2-5, with 11 positions matching TRBD2. CDR1 is LNHDA, CDR2 SQIVND, per germline (reference sequence). The CDR3 has 17 residues. The CDR3 loop is CASSNPRVAGGREAQYF. In DNA, the CDR3 is TGTGCCAGTAGTAACCCTAGGGTAGCGGGGGGGAGAGAGGCCCAGTACTTC.

This clone occurred once. This chain links TRBV3-1 (or the pseudogene TRBV3-2) with TRBJ1-2; D is ambiguous. V was pared by 1 base and J by 1 base, with 7 bases between. The CDR3 has 14 residues. Germline V gene lookup returns CDR1 LGHDT and CDR2 YNNKEL (reference sequence). As DNA, the CDR3 is TGTGCCAGCAGCCAAGCGGTGGGTAACTATGGCTACACCTTC. Amino acids: CASSQAVGNYGYTF.